This entry lists 10 T cell receptor beta chains sequenced from one sample in a study of T-cell reconstitution after alpha-beta-depleted transplantation in children. Preparation of the TCRbeta library involved a method that used unique molecular identifiers. MiXCR was run by TCRdb on the PCR reads, yielding one entry per CDR3 protein. This repertoire shows around 490,000 distinct CDR3 sequences, around 10% found once; its top ten account for 14%. The sequences come from PBMCs, mostly from graft donor cells, collected 180 days after TCRalphabeta/CD19-depleted stem cell transplant. These receptors were taken from a female patient aged 2-9 years who had a stem cell transplant for aplastic anemia, so the T cells may come from the graft donor.

This clonotype has a handful of counts. The chain employs TRBV4-2 and TRBJ2-7; D unclear. CDR3 length: 14 residues. V lost 4 bases and J lost 0, with 10 bases in between. CDR1 is LGHNA, CDR2 YNFKEQ, per germline. The CDR3 DNA is TGTGCCAGCAGCCTGGACGCTTACTCCTACGAGCAGTACTTC. Protein sequence: CASSLDAYSYEQYF.

This rearrangement joins TRBV6-1 to TRBJ2-2, with 7 bases aligning to TRBD2. The CDR3 contains 16 residues. CDR1 and CDR2 from the germline V gene are MNHNS and SASEGT. Unmatched junction bases numbered 13, after V lost 8 bases and J lost 4 bases. CDR3 DNA: TGTGCCAGCCGGCCCTTGGGACTAATAGGCACCGGGGAGCTGTTTTTT. Its translation is CASRPLGLIGTGELFF.

The chain couples TRBV14 to TRBJ2-1; tentatively, D is TRBD2 (5 bases). The CDR3 loop spans 17 amino acids. Trimming shortened V by 2 bases and J by 9 bases, and 23 bases separated the two germline ends. Germline V gene data show CDR1 as SGHDN and CDR2 as FVKESK. CDR3 in DNA: TGTGCCAGCAGCCAACCGGAGTGGGTACTCACCCGGGGTGAGCAGTTCTTC. It specifies CASSQPEWVLTRGEQFF.

The chain combines TRBV6-6 with TRBJ1-5; no reliable D call. CDR3 length equals 12 residues. Germline-derived CDR1 and CDR2 are MNHNY and SVGAGI (reference sequence). The germline V and J ends were trimmed by 0 bases and 14 bases, with 11 bases remaining between them. CDR3 bases: TGTGCCAGCAGTTACTCGAGAGGCCCCGAGCATTTT. Translated, it gives CASSYSRGPEHF.

The chain couples TRBV4-3 to TRBJ2-3; D uncertain. Looked up from germline, CDR1 is LGHNA and CDR2 is YSLEER. The CDR3 contains 14 residues. Between the trimmed V and J ends, which lost 2 bases and 3 bases, there was a span of 9 bases. For the CDR3, the DNA is TGCGCCAGCAGCCAAATGTTTGGGACAGATACGCAGTATTTT. Protein: CASSQMFGTDTQYF.

The genes are TRBV20-1 and TRBJ2-2; TRBD1 is a possible D gene (5 bases). Germline CDR1 and CDR2: DFQATT and SNEGSKA (reference sequence). CDR3 length: 13 amino acids. Trimming cost V 1 base and J 5 bases, with 8 bases left between them. The CDR3 nucleotides are TGCAGTGCTAGAGCTGCAGGGACCGGGGAGCTGTTTTTT. This encodes CSARAAGTGELFF.

This clonotype was picked up a small number of times. The rearrangement joins TRBV28 to TRBJ1-2, with D possibly being TRBD1 (6 bases). The germline V and J ends were trimmed by 5 bases and 4 bases, with 14 bases remaining between them. This CDR3 is built from 14 residues. The germline V gene encodes CDR1 MDHEN and CDR2 SYDVKM. CDR3 sequence reads: CASSTPGQSYGYTF. Here the CDR3 DNA reads TGTGCCAGCAGTACCCCCGGACAGTCCTATGGCTACACCTTC.

This clonotype has ten or more counts. The chain carries TRBV20-1 and TRBJ2-2; D is undetermined. This CDR3 contains 15 residues. Germline CDR1 is DFQATT and CDR2 is SNEGSKA (reference sequence). V was clipped by 0 bases and J by 5 bases, with 13 bases between them. The CDR3 protein is CSARERNTETGELFF. DNA for the CDR3: TGCAGTGCTAGAGAGCGCAACACGGAGACCGGGGAGCTGTTTTTT.

The chain couples TRBV9 to TRBJ2-1; 8 positions match TRBD2. The germline CDR1 and CDR2 sequences are SGDLS and YYNGEE. V shed 0 bases and J 8 bases; nucleotides not matched to a gene: 7. The CDR3 consists of 15 residues. In nucleotides, the CDR3 is TGTGCCAGCAGCGTAGAACTAGCGGCCCTAGATGAGCAGTTCTTC. Its translation is CASSVELAALDEQFF. The complete variable domain, with remaining parts taken from reference TRBV9 and TRBJ2-1, reads DSGVTQTPKHLITATGQRVTLRCSPRSGDLSVYWYQQSLDQGLQFLIQYYNGEERAKGNILERFSAQQFPDLHSELNLSSLELGDSALYFCASSVELAALDEQFFGPGTRLTVL.

This clonotype was counted only a few times. The CDR3 loop is CASSMTVTSGNTIYF. The CDR3 DNA reads TGCGCCAGCAGCATGACTGTGACCTCTGGAAACACCATATATTTT. The chain joins TRBV5-1 to TRBJ1-3; no definite D call. The V end was cut by 4 bases, the J end by 0 bases, with 11 bases between. This CDR3 has 15 residues. Looked up from germline, CDR1 is SGHRS and CDR2 is YFSETQ.